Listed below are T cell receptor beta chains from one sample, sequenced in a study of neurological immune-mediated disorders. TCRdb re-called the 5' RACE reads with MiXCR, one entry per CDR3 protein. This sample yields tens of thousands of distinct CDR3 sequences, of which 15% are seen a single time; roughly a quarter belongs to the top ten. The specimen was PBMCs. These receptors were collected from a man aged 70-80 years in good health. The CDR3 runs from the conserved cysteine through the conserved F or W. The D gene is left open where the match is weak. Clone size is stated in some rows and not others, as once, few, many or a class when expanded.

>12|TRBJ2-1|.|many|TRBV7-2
CASSLILNEQFF
TGTGCCAGCAGCTTAATTTTAAATGAGCAGTTCTTC
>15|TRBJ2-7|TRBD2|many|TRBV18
CASSPGLAGSYEQYF
TGTGCCAGCTCACCTGGACTAGCGGGTAGCTACGAGCAGTACTTC
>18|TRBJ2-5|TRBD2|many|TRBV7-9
CASSSNPTSGEARETQYF
TGTGCCAGCAGCTCCAACCCGACTAGCGGGGAGGCTCGAGAGACCCAGTACTTC
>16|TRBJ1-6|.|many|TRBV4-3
CASSQGEGAWNSPLHF
TGCGCCAGCAGCCAAGGGGAAGGGGCTTGGAATTCACCCCTCCACTTT
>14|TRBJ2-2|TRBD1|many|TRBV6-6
CASKRTGDAGELFF
TGTGCCAGCAAGCGGACAGGGGACGCCGGGGAGCTGTTTTTT
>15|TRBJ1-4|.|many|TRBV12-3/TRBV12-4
CASSRPHSGGEKLFF
TGTGCCAGCAGCCGACCGCACTCGGGGGGTGAAAAACTGTTTTTT
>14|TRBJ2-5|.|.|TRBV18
CASSPGLNQETQYF
TGTGCCAGCTCACCAGGACTGAACCAAGAGACCCAGTACTTC
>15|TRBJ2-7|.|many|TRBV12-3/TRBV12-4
CASSLSSTATYEQYF
TGTGCCAGCAGTTTAAGTTCGACAGCCACCTACGAGCAGTACTTC
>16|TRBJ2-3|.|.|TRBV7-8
CASSLPVGPLTDTQYF
TGTGCCAGCAGCCTCCCGGTGGGACCCCTCACAGATACGCAGTATTTT
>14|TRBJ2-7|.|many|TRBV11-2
CASSQGGITYEQYF
TGTGCCAGCAGCCAGGGGGGGATCACCTACGAGCAGTACTTC
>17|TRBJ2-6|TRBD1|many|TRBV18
CASPSRTGSSGANVLTF
TGTGCCAGCCCATCTCGGACAGGGAGTTCTGGGGCCAACGTCCTGACTTTC
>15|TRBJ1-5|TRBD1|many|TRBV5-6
CASSRDSYSNQPQHF
TGTGCCAGCAGCCGGGACAGCTATAGCAATCAGCCCCAGCATTTT
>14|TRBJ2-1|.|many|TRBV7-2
CASSHLGAGKEQFF
TGTGCCAGCAGCCATCTAGGGGCGGGGAAGGAGCAGTTCTTC
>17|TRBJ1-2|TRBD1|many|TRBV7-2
CASSRNTRDREVYGYTF
TGTGCCAGCAGCCGAAATACCCGGGACAGGGAAGTGTATGGCTACACCTTC
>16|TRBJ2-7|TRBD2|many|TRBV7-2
CASSFHSGGAGYEQYF
TGTGCCAGCAGCTTCCATAGCGGGGGGGCCGGGTACGAGCAGTACTTC